These 27 T cell receptor beta chains originate from one sample sequenced in a study of blood T cell repertoires in COVID-19. Profiling relied on immunoSEQ multiplex PCR, and the TCRdb table lists in-frame clones only, not all of them. The sample records some 260,000 clones, 70% to 90% being singletons. Sequenced material: peripheral blood. All receptors come from a man younger than 35 with active or convalescent COVID-19.

V and J are TRBV5-6 and TRBJ1-2; 9 bases match TRBD1. Germline V gives CDR1 SGHDT, CDR2 YYEEEE. V shed 1 base and J 8 bases; nucleotides not matched to a gene: 12. This CDR3 is 16 amino acids long. The CDR3 is CASSLSGTGPGRGYTF. CDR3 sequence (DNA): TGTGCCAGCAGCTTGTCAGGGACAGGGCCTGGGCGAGGCTACACCTTC.

V is TRBV4-2 and J is TRBJ1-2; weak D call: TRBD1 (5 bases). Trimming took off 0 bases at V and 8 bases at J, with 19 bases between the two ends. The CDR3 loop spans 16 amino acids. In germline, CDR1 is LGHNA, CDR2 YNFKEQ. This CDR3 reads CASSQDFRAGQGGYTF. The CDR3 region has the DNA TGTGCCAGCAGCCAAGATTTTCGGGCCGGCCAGGGCGGCTACACCTTC.

The CDR3: CASSVTETGVTEAFF. CDR3 bases: TGTGCCAGTAGCGTTACCGAGACAGGGGTGACTGAAGCTTTCTTT. The chain has TRBV19 and TRBJ1-1; 8 positions agree with TRBD1. The CDR3 consists of 15 residues. Trimming cost V 6 bases and J 5 bases; bases outside gene matches: 11. Germline CDR1 reads LNHDA; CDR2 reads SQIVND (reference sequence).

This chain links TRBV19 with TRBJ2-5; 8 bases line up with TRBD2. The CDR3 is 16 residues long. Trimming removed 3 bases from V and 1 base from J; junction bases left unmatched: 7. The V gene's germline CDR1 is LNHDA and CDR2 SQIVND (reference sequence). The DNA of the CDR3 is TGTGCCAGTAGTATTGGGCGGGGGGCCTTCCAAGAGACCCAGTACTTC. It codes for CASSIGRGAFQETQYF.

The chain recombines TRBV5-5 with TRBJ2-7, with TRBD1 matching 10 bases. CDR3 length: 15 amino acids. Germline loops: CDR1 SGHKS, CDR2 YYEKEE (reference sequence). V dropped 4 bases and J dropped 7; count of bases not matched to a gene: 11. The CDR3 is CASSRGTGEGREQYF. The CDR3 nucleotides are TGTGCCAGCAGCCGGGGGACAGGGGAAGGGCGGGAGCAGTACTTC.

The rearrangement uses TRBV5-5 and TRBJ1-2, with D possibly matching TRBD1 (6 bases). Germline V lookup: CDR1 SGHKS, CDR2 YYEKEE (reference sequence). Trimming cost V 4 bases and J 6 bases, with 22 bases left between them. CDR3 length: 16 amino acids. CDR3 sequence (DNA): TGTGCCAGCAGCCGGACAGAATACACGTCCGGGAATGGCTACACCTTC. It is translated as CASSRTEYTSGNGYTF.

This sequence joins TRBV2 and TRBJ2-1; 7 bases are shared with TRBD1. J was trimmed by 9 bases and V by 6 bases; bases with no gene match: 8. The CDR3 consists of 13 residues. CDR1 is SNHLY and CDR2 is FYNNEI in the germline V gene. CDR3: CASSRQGGGEQFF. Here the CDR3 DNA reads TGTGCCAGCAGCCGACAGGGTGGAGGTGAGCAGTTCTTC.

The rearrangement uses TRBV6-6 and TRBJ1-1, with D tentatively TRBD1 (6 bases). The germline V gene encodes CDR1 MNHNY and CDR2 SVGAGI (reference sequence). V shed 0 bases and J shed 6 bases, with 17 bases lying between them. This CDR3 spans 16 amino acids. CDR3 sequence (DNA): TGTGCCAGCAGTTACTCGAAGTCAGGGGAGAGGCCTGAAGCTTTCTTT. The encoded protein is CASSYSKSGERPEAFF.

The rearrangement uses TRBV28 and TRBJ2-7; 7 bases map to TRBD2. The CDR3 extends over 16 amino acids. CDR1 MDHEN and CDR2 SYDVKM come from the germline V gene. With V trimmed by 4 bases and J by 0 bases, 9 bases remained unmatched. For the CDR3, the DNA is TGTGCCAGCAGTTCCCCGGCTAGCGGTTCCTCCTACGAGCAGTACTTC. This codes for CASSSPASGSSYEQYF. The variable domain in full, with the rest retrieved from reference TRBV28 and TRBJ2-7, is DVKVTQSSRYLVKRTGEKVFLECVQDMDHENMFWYRQDPGLGLRLIYFSYDVKMKEKGDIPEGYSVSREKKERFSLILESASTNQTSMYLCASSSPASGSSYEQYFGPGTRLTVT.

This clone showed up just a few times. V is TRBV5-1 and J is TRBJ1-4, with TRBD1 matching over 8 bases. The junction had 5 bases not matched to a gene; V was cut back by 4 bases and J by 0 bases. CDR3 length: 16 amino acids. CDR1 and CDR2 from the germline V gene are SGHRS and YFSETQ. The CDR3 region has the DNA TGCGCCAGCAGCCCGGGACAGGTGTCAACTAATGAAAAACTGTTTTTT. Encoded protein: CASSPGQVSTNEKLFF.

CDR3 bases: TGTGCCAGCAGCGTCGAGACTAGCGGCCCTGAGCAGTTCTTC. Translating it yields CASSVETSGPEQFF. The chain uses TRBV5-4 and TRBJ2-1; 9 bases align to TRBD2. The CDR3 consists of 14 residues. The V gene end was trimmed by 4 bases and the J gene end by 9 bases; junction bases not matched to a gene: 8. Germline V gives CDR1 SGHNT, CDR2 YYREEE (reference sequence).

The chain links TRBV30 to TRBJ1-6, with 7 bases that match TRBD1. The germline V gene has CDR1 GTSNPN and CDR2 SVGIG (reference sequence). The CDR3 is made up of 14 amino acids. The V segment lost 0 bases and the J segment 7 bases; nucleotides outside the gene matches: 3. The CDR3 sequence: CAWSVQGGNSPLHF. CDR3 nucleotides: TGTGCCTGGAGTGTTCAGGGGGGAAATTCACCCCTCCACTTT. The full variable domain, in which reference TRBV30 and TRBJ1-6 provide the parts outside the CDR3, is SQTIHQWPATLVQPVGSPLSLECTVEGTSNPNLYWYRQAAGRGLQLLFYSVGIGQISSEVPQNLSASRPQDRQFILSSKKLLLSDSGFYLCAWSVQGGNSPLHFGNGTRLTVT.

V usage is TRBV10-3 and J usage is TRBJ2-7; the match to TRBD1 covers 12 bases. The germline V gene has CDR1 ENHRY and CDR2 SYGVKD. This CDR3 region has 14 residues. The trim removed 5 bases at V and 5 bases at J, leaving 4 bases unmatched. CDR3 in DNA: TGTGCCATCAGTAGGGACAGGGGGCGCGACGAGCAGTACTTC. Its protein is CAISRDRGRDEQYF.

This chain uses TRBV19 with TRBJ2-1, with TRBD1 matching over 7 bases. Trimming took 5 bases from V and 7 from J; bases not matched to a gene: 8. The CDR3 has 14 residues. Germline CDR1 LNHDA, CDR2 SQIVND (reference sequence). The CDR3 coding sequence is TGTGCCAGTAGTTCGGGACAGAAAGCGAATGAGCAGTTCTTC. This translates into CASSSGQKANEQFF.

The chain joins TRBV19 to TRBJ1-1, with TRBD1 matching over 10 bases. Germline V gene data show CDR1 as LNHDA and CDR2 as SQIVND (reference sequence). The junction had 7 bases not matched to a gene; V was cut back by 5 bases and J by 4 bases. The CDR3 loop spans 15 amino acids. The CDR3 bases are TGTGCCAGTAGTGGATACGGGACAGGGGCCACTGAAGCTTTCTTT. Translation gives CASSGYGTGATEAFF.

The sample holds one count of this clone. This sequence joins TRBV19 and TRBJ1-1; D is possibly TRBD1 (6 bases). Trimming stripped 2 bases from V and 6 bases from J, with 13 bases between. CDR1 is LNHDA and CDR2 is SQIVND in the germline V gene (reference sequence). The CDR3 contains 14 residues. CDR3 bases: TGTGCCAGTAGTATAATAGTGGACAGACCTGAAGCTTTCTTT. Translation gives CASSIIVDRPEAFF.

The J gene is TRBJ2-7, the V gene TRBV2; 8 bases line up with TRBD2. In germline, CDR1 is SNHLY, CDR2 FYNNEI. Trimming took 2 bases from V and 6 from J; bases not matched to a gene: 3. The length of the CDR3 is 13 residues. CDR3 DNA: TGTGCCAGCAGTGAATCCGGGGGGGGCGAGCAGTACTTC. This codes for CASSESGGGEQYF.

This chain uses TRBV4-2 with TRBJ2-7; TRBD1 matches at 8 bases. Losses at the gene ends were 0 bases for V and 2 bases for J; bases not matched to a gene: 3. The CDR3 has 15 residues. The V gene's germline CDR1 is LGHNA and CDR2 YNFKEQ. CDR3 sequence reads: CASSQDQGAPYEQYF. The CDR3 DNA reads as TGTGCCAGCAGCCAAGATCAGGGGGCTCCCTACGAGCAGTACTTC.

The chain uses TRBV5-6 and TRBJ1-2; maybe TRBD1 (5 bases). CDR1 is SGHDT and CDR2 is YYEEEE in the germline V gene. The V end was cut by 3 bases, the J end by 4 bases, with 10 bases between. This CDR3 comprises 13 residues. CDR3 amino acids: CASSSQGSYGYTF. The CDR3 DNA follows: TGTGCCAGCAGCTCTCAGGGATCCTATGGCTACACCTTC.

The chain employs TRBV14 and TRBJ1-1; no clear D. The CDR3 spans 15 residues. The germline V and J ends were trimmed by 1 base and 0 bases, with 9 bases remaining between them. CDR1 is SGHDN and CDR2 is FVKESK in the germline V gene. The CDR3 DNA reads as TGTGCCAGCAGCCAAGGATCCGCGGTGAACACTGAAGCTTTCTTT. This translates into CASSQGSAVNTEAFF.

The rearrangement uses TRBV9 and TRBJ2-1, with 12 bases aligning to TRBD2. The germline CDR1 and CDR2 sequences are SGDLS and YYNGEE. This CDR3 is built from 17 residues. Germline trimming cut 0 bases from V and 6 bases from J; bases unmatched to any gene: 7. CDR3 nucleotides: TGTGCCAGCAGCGTAGCTCTAGCGGGAGGGCCGGGCAATGAGCAGTTCTTC. Encoded protein: CASSVALAGGPGNEQFF. Based on the CDR3 plus reference TRBV9 and TRBJ2-1, the full variable domain is DSGVTQTPKHLITATGQRVTLRCSPRSGDLSVYWYQQSLDQGLQFLIQYYNGEERAKGNILERFSAQQFPDLHSELNLSSLELGDSALYFCASSVALAGGPGNEQFFGPGTRLTVL.

The chain recombines TRBV7-2 with TRBJ2-7; 11 bases map to TRBD2. The CDR3 has 18 amino acids. Germline V gene lookup returns CDR1 SGHTA and CDR2 FQGNSA. With 5 bases clipped from V and 2 bases from J, the junction kept 14 bases outside the gene matches. The CDR3 region has the DNA TGTGCCAGCAGCACCCGGAGGCTAGCGGGAGGTACAACCTACGAGCAGTACTTC. The encoded protein is CASSTRRLAGGTTYEQYF. The full variable domain, completed using reference TRBV7-2 and TRBJ2-7, is GAGVSQSPSNKVTEKGKDVELRCDPISGHTALYWYRQSLGQGLEFLIYFQGNSAPDKSGLPSDRFSAERTGGSVSTLTIQRTQQEDSAVYLCASSTRRLAGGTTYEQYFGPGTRLTVT.

CDR3 bases: TGTGCCAGCAGTGGGGGCGAGCGGGAGGGCCGGGAGACCCAGTACTTC. Translating it yields CASSGGEREGRETQYF. The V and J genes are TRBV7-6 and TRBJ2-5; TRBD2 matches 10 bases. From germline, CDR1 is SGHVS and CDR2 FNYEAQ. The CDR3 spans 16 residues. Trimming took 6 bases from V and 5 from J; bases not matched to a gene: 12.

The chain uses TRBV6-1 and TRBJ2-5; 9 bases fit TRBD2. Losses at the gene ends were 5 bases for V and 9 bases for J; bases not matched to a gene: 10. Germline V gene lookup returns CDR1 MNHNS and CDR2 SASEGT. The CDR3 runs 14 residues. The CDR3 region has the DNA TGTGCCAGCAGTTATGGGACTAGCCTTGGGGCCCAGTACTTC. Translation gives CASSYGTSLGAQYF.

The chain combines TRBV30 with TRBJ1-1; possible D gene TRBD1, 6 bases. Per the germline V gene, CDR1 is GTSNPN and CDR2 is SVGIG (reference sequence). The CDR3 extends over 12 amino acids. V lost 8 bases and J lost 6, with 16 bases in between. The CDR3 is CAGGGPISEAFF. CDR3 in DNA: TGTGCCGGGGGGGGCCCTATTTCTGAAGCTTTCTTT.

This rearrangement joins TRBV28 to TRBJ2-5; 11 bases map to TRBD2. The CDR3 sequence is 17 residues long. CDR1 is MDHEN, CDR2 SYDVKM, per germline. V gave up 5 bases and J gave up 2 bases; unmatched junction bases: 10. As DNA, the CDR3 is TGTGCCAGCAGTACTCTTGGGACTAGCGGAAGTCAAGAGACCCAGTACTTC. This gives the protein CASSTLGTSGSQETQYF.

This chain connects TRBV5-1 to TRBJ1-1, with 10 positions matching TRBD1. Looked up from germline, CDR1 is SGHRS and CDR2 is YFSETQ. Germline trimming cut 5 bases from V and 4 bases from J; bases unmatched to any gene: 8. The CDR3 totals 15 residues. CDR3 in amino acids: CASRSDRGPGTEAFF. DNA for the CDR3: TGCGCCAGCAGGAGTGACAGGGGGCCCGGCACTGAAGCTTTCTTT. Variable domain in full (rest from reference TRBV5-1 and TRBJ1-1): KAGVTQTPRYLIKTRGQQVTLSCSPISGHRSVSWYQQTPGQGLQFLFEYFSETQRNKGNFPGRFSGRQFSNSRSEMNVSTLELGDSALYLCASRSDRGPGTEAFFGQGTRLTVV.